These 15 T cell receptor beta chains were sequenced from one sample in a study of T cell responses to AZD1222 COVID-19 vaccine. TCRdb keeps only in-frame clones here, not all; method: immunoSEQ multiplex PCR. Counted here are hundreds of thousands of clones, about 93% occurring once; the ten biggest clones make up 0.95% to 1.1%. The source material was peripheral blood, sampled on day 0 of MenACWY control vaccination. These TCRs come from an adult in good health.

V gene TRBV12-3 or TRBV12-4 combines with J gene TRBJ1-1; no clear D gene. Trimming took off 2 bases at V and 2 bases at J, with 6 bases between the two ends. This CDR3 has 13 amino acids. The DNA of the CDR3 is TGTGCCAGCAGTTTAAAGAAAAACACTGAAGCTTTCTTT. It encodes CASSLKKNTEAFF.

The chain recombines TRBV6-1 with TRBJ1-2; no firm D call. The CDR3 runs to 16 residues. V was cut by 2 bases and J by 2 bases, with 15 bases left in between. Germline lookup yields CDR1 MNHNS and CDR2 SASEGT. The DNA for the CDR3 is TGTGCCAGCAGTGAAATTTTCGCGCGGCAGAACTATGGCTACACCTTC. Translated, it gives CASSEIFARQNYGYTF.

The chain is built from TRBV7-8 and TRBJ2-1, with a tentative D call TRBD2 (5 bases). This CDR3 comprises 16 residues. V lost 1 base to trimming and J lost 2 bases, with 12 bases between them. Germline V gene sequence: CDR1 SGHVS, CDR2 FQNEAQ. CDR3 residues: CASSLVGGYPYNEQFF. Here the CDR3 DNA reads TGTGCCAGCAGCTTAGTCGGAGGATACCCCTACAATGAGCAGTTCTTC.

V gene TRBV27 combines with J gene TRBJ1-2; the match to TRBD1 covers 9 bases. The CDR3 length is 14 residues. Germline CDR1 is MNHEY and CDR2 is SMNVEV (reference sequence). V shed 4 bases and J 2 bases; nucleotides not matched to a gene: 2. CDR3 DNA sequence: TGTGCCAGCAGTTATACAGGGGGCAACTATGGCTACACCTTC. It specifies CASSYTGGNYGYTF.

V gene TRBV2 combines with J gene TRBJ1-6, with D uncertain. Deletions cut 0 bases from V and 9 bases from J, with 6 bases between. CDR3 size: 13 residues. Germline-derived CDR1 and CDR2 are SNHLY and FYNNEI. CDR3 loop: CASSEAIGSPLHF. CDR3 nucleotides: TGTGCCAGCAGTGAAGCTATAGGTTCACCCCTCCACTTT.

The rearrangement joins TRBV3-1 (or the pseudogene TRBV3-2) to TRBJ1-2; D uncertain. From germline, CDR1 is LGHDT and CDR2 YNNKEL (reference sequence). CDR3 size: 16 residues. Trimming cost V 4 bases and J 4 bases, with 19 bases left between them. The CDR3 DNA is TGTGCCAGCAGCCCCACTGCCCTCCCGGGATCCTATGGCTACACCTTC. Translating gives CASSPTALPGSYGYTF.

Note on this clone: At the DNA level, this CDR3 is encoded by other sequences in the same sample as well. The CDR3: CASSIRDGNQPQHF. In DNA form, the CDR3 reads TGTGCCAGTAGTATTAGGGACGGGAATCAGCCCCAGCATTTT. V gene TRBV19 combines with J gene TRBJ1-5; TRBD1 might be the D (5 bases). Germline CDR1 and CDR2: LNHDA and SQIVND (reference sequence). This CDR3 is built from 14 residues. Trimming stripped 3 bases from V and 4 bases from J, with 10 bases between.

The genes are TRBV30 and TRBJ2-4; 7 positions match TRBD1. V trimming: 4 bases; J trimming: 7 bases; junction bases outside the gene matches: 10. The length of the CDR3 is 14 residues. Germline CDR1 and CDR2: GTSNPN and SVGIG (reference sequence). Here the CDR3 reads CAWTSKGAGNIQYF. DNA of the CDR3: TGTGCCTGGACGAGCAAGGGGGCAGGGAACATTCAGTACTTC. The entire variable domain, with the rest obtained from reference TRBV30 and TRBJ2-4, is as follows: SQTIHQWPATLVQPVGSPLSLECTVEGTSNPNLYWYRQAAGRGLQLLFYSVGIGQISSEVPQNLSASRPQDRQFILSSKKLLLSDSGFYLCAWTSKGAGNIQYFGAGTRLSVL.

This rearrangement joins TRBV12-3 or TRBV12-4 to TRBJ2-7; TRBD1 might be the D (6 bases). V was clipped by 3 bases and J by 4 bases, with 10 bases between them. This CDR3 is 13 amino acids long. The CDR3 here is CASSFHQGYEQYF. In DNA, the CDR3 is TGTGCCAGCAGTTTTCATCAGGGGTACGAGCAGTACTTC.

The gene calls are TRBV2 and TRBJ1-1; D call uncertain. Trimming took off 4 bases at V and 2 bases at J, with 14 bases between the two ends. The germline V gene encodes CDR1 SNHLY and CDR2 FYNNEI. This CDR3 spans 15 amino acids. For the CDR3, the DNA is TGTGCCAGCAGTGTAGGTGGAGGAGCAAACACTGAAGCTTTCTTT. Its translation is CASSVGGGANTEAFF.

The V and J genes are TRBV20-1 and TRBJ1-1, with 7 bases that match TRBD1. Germline values: CDR1 DFQATT, CDR2 SNEGSKA (reference sequence). This CDR3 contains 11 residues. The J segment lost 8 bases and the V segment lost 3 bases, leaving 3 bases of the junction unmatched. The CDR3 spells CSARRQGEAFF. The CDR3 nucleotides read TGCAGTGCTAGGAGACAGGGAGAAGCTTTCTTT.

The chain couples TRBV5-5 to TRBJ1-2, with a possible D match to TRBD1 (5 bases). The V gene's germline CDR1 is SGHKS and CDR2 YYEKEE (reference sequence). The CDR3 length is 14 residues. Trimming removed 0 bases from V and 2 bases from J, with 8 bases in between. The CDR3 DNA reads TGTGCCAGCAGCTTGGTCGCAGGGAACTATGGCTACACCTTC. Its protein product is CASSLVAGNYGYTF.

V gene TRBV5-5 combines with J gene TRBJ1-1; maybe TRBD1 (6 bases). The length of the CDR3 is 13 residues. The germline gives CDR1 SGHKS, CDR2 YYEKEE (reference sequence). The germline V and J ends were trimmed by 3 bases and 6 bases, with 12 bases remaining between them. Here the CDR3 reads CASSYRVHAEAFF. For the CDR3, the DNA is TGTGCCAGCAGCTACAGGGTTCATGCTGAAGCTTTCTTT.

The chain uses TRBV30 and TRBJ1-1, with D maybe TRBD1 (5 bases). CDR3 length: 17 residues. The V gene lost 0 bases and the J gene lost 0 bases, with 17 bases spanning the gap. Germline values: CDR1 GTSNPN, CDR2 SVGIG (reference sequence). The CDR3 sequence is CAWSVPGGRGLNTEAFF. Written as DNA, the CDR3 is TGTGCCTGGAGTGTACCGGGGGGTCGGGGTTTGAACACTGAAGCTTTCTTT.

CDR3 DNA sequence: TGTGCCAGCAGTAGGGCCAGGGTAGGTTACGAGCAGTACTTC. This gives the protein CASSRARVGYEQYF. The chain carries TRBV28 and TRBJ2-7; possible D gene TRBD1, 5 bases. The V gene's germline CDR1 is MDHEN and CDR2 SYDVKM. CDR3 size: 14 residues. The V end was cut by 5 bases, the J end by 4 bases, with 15 bases between. Drawing the rest from reference TRBV28 and TRBJ2-7, the complete variable domain is DVKVTQSSRYLVKRTGEKVFLECVQDMDHENMFWYRQDPGLGLRLIYFSYDVKMKEKGDIPEGYSVSREKKERFSLILESASTNQTSMYLCASSRARVGYEQYFGPGTRLTVT.